The clone carrying this TCR beta chain was recorded only once. The antigen is undetermined. The data were obtained in a study of regulatory and conventional T cells in RAG deficiency. Study-wide points: In Omenn syndrome, Treg and Tconv repertoires overlapped >75%.

Some clones are missing from TCRdb's copy, which holds only in-frame ones; the method was immunoSEQ multiplex PCR. Of 25,000 to 35,000 clones in the sample, approximately 90% were seen once. The length of the CDR3 is 13 residues. V was pared by 0 bases and J by 8 bases, with 4 bases of the junction left unmatched. In germline, CDR1 is SGHRS, CDR2 YFSETQ. This same sample was also taken into another study, of regulatory T cells. That source reports: The PCR used 52 TRBV and 13 TRBJ primers. Regulatory T cells showed the strongest V-J pair restriction and V/J gene skewing among patient repertoires.

This chain joins TRBV5-1 and TRBJ1-1; TRBD1 matches at 7 bases. The sample taken for sequencing was CD8+ T cells sorted from blood. This TCR was sampled from a human donor in good health. This CDR3 is CASSLAPDREAFF. In DNA, the CDR3 is TGCGCCAGCAGCTTGGCCCCGGACAGGGAAGCTTTCTTT.